A selection of T cell receptor beta chains follows, all from one sample in a study of shared clonotypes between healthy human individuals. Using immunoSEQ multiplex PCR, the repertoire was profiled, and TCRdb retains in-frame clones only, with some absent. The sample comprises roughly 2,000,000 clones, about 95% of which are singletons, and more than 0.9% rests with the top ten. The sequenced material came from naive CD8+ T cells sorted from blood. The source is a man aged 18 to 29 in good health. Each CDR3 is given with its conserved first and last residue. The order of the fields is J gene, V gene, D gene, clone size, CDR3 protein, CDR3 DNA. The D gene is left open where the match is weak. Clone size appears in some rows only: once, few, many, or a class for an expanded clone.

>TRBJ2-2|TRBV28|TRBD2|-
CASSLSGGSAGELFF
TGTGCCAGCAGTTTGAGCGGGGGGTCGGCCGGGGAGCTGTTTTTT
>TRBJ2-7|TRBV6-5|TRBD1|-
CASSYGQGTYEQYF
TGTGCCAGCAGTTACGGACAGGGGACATACGAGCAGTACTTC
>TRBJ1-3|TRBV6-1|-|-
CASSGPSGVGNTIYF
TGTGCCAGCAGTGGACCCTCGGGAGTTGGAAACACCATATATTTT
>TRBJ2-3|TRBV6-1|TRBD2|-
CASISSGGVADTQYF
TGTGCCAGCATTTCTAGCGGGGGGGTGGCAGATACGCAGTATTTT
>TRBJ1-2|TRBV5-1|TRBD1|-
CASSLVPSDRGHYGYTF
TGCGCCAGCAGCCTCGTGCCCTCGGACAGGGGTCACTATGGCTACACCTTC
>TRBJ1-3|TRBV30|-|-
CAWSQGNTIYF
TGTGCCTGGAGTCAAGGAAACACCATATATTTT
>TRBJ2-1|TRBV27|TRBD1|once
CASSLSRGLRNEQFF
TGTGCCAGCAGTTTATCGAGGGGGCTCCGCAATGAGCAGTTCTTC
>TRBJ2-2|TRBV7-9|-|-
CASSLVVAKGGANTGELFF
TGTGCCAGCAGCTTAGTCGTAGCCAAGGGGGGCGCGAACACCGGGGAGCTGTTTTTT
>TRBJ1-4|TRBV11-2|-|-
CASSLSGQVREKLFF
TGTGCCAGCAGCTTAAGTGGCCAGGTCAGGGAAAAACTGTTTTTT
>TRBJ2-3|TRBV10-3|-|-
CATHPGEAGTDTQYF
TGTGCCACCCACCCCGGGGAAGCAGGCACAGATACGCAGTATTTT
>TRBJ2-7|TRBV7-9|-|-
CASSLLNGAHEQYF
TGTGCCAGCAGCCTCTTGAATGGGGCCCACGAGCAGTACTTC
>TRBJ2-7|TRBV7-9|-|-
CASSQGGGGMVYEQYF
TGTGCCAGCAGCCAGGGGGGAGGAGGAATGGTATACGAGCAGTACTTC
>TRBJ2-7|TRBV27|-|few
CASSDPGLTYEQYF
TGTGCCAGCAGTGATCCGGGGCTCACCTACGAGCAGTACTTC
>TRBJ2-7|TRBV5-6|-|-
CASSLRFQVYEQYF
TGTGCCAGCAGCTTAAGGTTCCAAGTCTACGAGCAGTACTTC
>TRBJ2-7|TRBV2|-|-
CASESAAWEQYF
TGTGCCAGCGAATCGGCCGCTTGGGAGCAGTACTTC
>TRBJ2-7|TRBV28|-|-
CASSRPDLAYEQYF
TGTGCCAGCAGTCGACCGGATTTGGCCTACGAGCAGTACTTC
>TRBJ2-7|TRBV28|TRBD1|once
CASSMVGTGSSWEQYF
TGTGCCAGCAGTATGGTGGGGACAGGGAGTTCTTGGGAGCAGTACTTC